Listed below are T cell receptor beta chains from one sample, sequenced in a study of blood T cell repertoires in COVID-19. Clones were sequenced by immunoSEQ multiplex PCR, and TCRdb holds only the in-frame ones, with some missing. The sample includes 150,000 or so clones, roughly 80% of them seen just once. The sample consisted of peripheral blood. Receptors were obtained from a woman aged 55-69 years with acute or convalescent COVID-19. CDR3s include the opening cysteine and the closing phenylalanine or tryptophan. The order of the fields is clone size, V gene, J gene, D gene, CDR3 protein, CDR3 DNA. D genes are given only for firm matches. Clone size, where shown, is once, few, many, or a class for clones that have expanded.

size: -; V: TRBV18; J: TRBJ1-2; D: TRBD1; CDR3: CASSPGTANYGYTF; DNA: TGTGCCAGCTCACCCGGGACAGCTAACTATGGCTACACCTTC
size: -; V: TRBV28; J: TRBJ1-6; D: TRBD1; CDR3: CASSGTGKVVYNSPLHF; DNA: TGTGCCAGTTCCGGGACAGGGAAGGTCGTCTATAATTCACCCCTCCACTTT
size: many; V: TRBV19; J: TRBJ1-2; D: TRBD1; CDR3: CASSRRQGDGYTF; DNA: TGTGCCAGTAGTCGTCGACAGGGGGACGGCTACACCTTC
size: -; V: TRBV21-1; J: TRBJ1-2; D: -; CDR3: CASRPDRDYGYTF; DNA: TGTGCCAGCAGGCCGGACAGGGACTATGGCTACACCTTC
size: -; V: TRBV27; J: TRBJ2-1; D: -; CDR3: CASSKLSFVGESYNEQFF; DNA: TGTGCCAGCAGTAAACTATCCTTCGTAGGTGAGTCCTACAATGAGCAGTTCTTC
size: -; V: TRBV18; J: TRBJ2-2; D: -; CDR3: CASSPSPNTGELFF; DNA: TGTGCCAGCTCACCCTCCCCCAACACCGGGGAGCTGTTTTTT
size: -; V: TRBV7-3; J: TRBJ2-6; D: -; CDR3: CASSWGHRSGANVLTF; DNA: TGTGCCAGCAGCTGGGGACATCGCTCTGGGGCCAACGTCCTGACTTTC
size: -; V: TRBV5-1; J: TRBJ1-1; D: -; CDR3: CASSLEARPLSEAFF; DNA: TGCGCCAGCAGCTTGGAGGCCAGGCCTCTTTCTGAAGCTTTCTTT
size: -; V: TRBV5-1; J: TRBJ1-1; D: -; CDR3: CASSFVEVGEAFF; DNA: TGCGCCAGCAGCTTTGTGGAGGTAGGCGAAGCTTTCTTT
size: -; V: TRBV10-3; J: TRBJ2-7; D: TRBD1; CDR3: CAISDTGTGVSYEQYF; DNA: TGTGCCATCAGCGATACCGGGACAGGGGTTTCCTACGAGCAGTACTTC
size: -; V: TRBV18; J: TRBJ2-2; D: TRBD2; CDR3: CASSPLVMTSGVAGELFF; DNA: TGTGCCAGCTCACCGTTGGTAATGACTAGCGGGGTCGCCGGGGAGCTGTTTTTT
size: -; V: TRBV2; J: TRBJ2-5; D: TRBD2; CDR3: CASNSGVETQYF; DNA: TGTGCCAGCAATAGCGGGGTGGAGACCCAGTACTTC
size: -; V: TRBV19; J: TRBJ1-1; D: -; CDR3: CASSIDPQNKNTEAFF; DNA: TGTGCCAGTAGTATAGATCCACAGAATAAGAACACTGAAGCTTTCTTT
size: -; V: TRBV2; J: TRBJ2-5; D: -; CDR3: CASSDRQGKTETQYF; DNA: TGTGCCAGCAGTGATCGTCAGGGAAAGACAGAGACCCAGTACTTC
size: -; V: TRBV29-1; J: TRBJ2-4; D: -; CDR3: CSISRGFGAKNIQYF; DNA: TGCAGCATATCACGGGGGTTTGGAGCCAAAAACATTCAGTACTTC
size: -; V: TRBV6-5; J: TRBJ1-2; D: -; CDR3: CASSYSTGYGYTF; DNA: TGTGCCAGCAGTTACAGCACAGGATATGGCTACACCTTC
size: -; V: TRBV7-3; J: TRBJ1-1; D: -; CDR3: CASSPVGGRSEAFF; DNA: TGTGCCAGCAGCCCCGTGGGGGGGCGAAGTGAAGCTTTCTTT
size: -; V: TRBV11-2; J: TRBJ1-2; D: TRBD1; CDR3: CASSRGGTGAYGYTF; DNA: TGTGCCAGCAGCCGAGGAGGGACAGGGGCCTATGGCTACACCTTC
size: -; V: TRBV30; J: TRBJ1-1; D: TRBD1; CDR3: CAWNGDRGRSEAFF; DNA: TGTGCCTGGAACGGGGACAGGGGAAGGAGTGAAGCTTTCTTT
size: -; V: TRBV7-3; J: TRBJ2-5; D: TRBD1; CDR3: CASSLSPGQGKTQYF; DNA: TGTGCCAGCAGCCTCTCTCCGGGACAGGGAAAGACCCAGTACTTC
size: -; V: TRBV3-1/TRBV3-2; J: TRBJ2-7; D: -; CDR3: CASSQEGQGLSYEQYF; DNA: TGTGCCAGCAGCCAAGAGGGGCAGGGCCTCTCCTACGAGCAGTACTTC
size: once; V: TRBV28; J: TRBJ1-1; D: TRBD1; CDR3: CASMTGGVNTEAFF; DNA: TGTGCCAGCATGACAGGGGGCGTCAACACTGAAGCTTTCTTT
size: -; V: TRBV5-1; J: TRBJ2-7; D: -; CDR3: CASSLDRGEQYF; DNA: TGCGCCAGCAGCCTAGATAGGGGCGAGCAGTACTTC
size: -; V: TRBV10-1; J: TRBJ1-2; D: -; CDR3: CASSSGPAGGYTF; DNA: TGCGCCAGCAGTTCCGGGCCGGCGGGGGGCTACACCTTC